This TCR beta chain came from a study of T cells in Graves' hyperthyroidism and ophthalmopathy. Regions amplified from RNA transcripts were the TCR beta CDR3 regions. First-round RT-PCR with HTBI primers amplified the TCR CDR3 region. TCRdb processed the multiplex PCR reads anew with MiXCR; each CDR3 protein has one entry. The sample holds roughly 840,000 distinct CDR3 sequences; roughly 40% are singletons and the top ten take 7% to 10%. This CDR3 has 18 residues. Germline V gene data show CDR1 as SGHVS and CDR2 as FQNEAQ. V was trimmed by 5 bases and J by 5 bases, leaving 25 bases between them. The chain links TRBV7-8 to TRBJ1-5, with D possibly TRBD1 on 5 matching bases. Specimen: blood. This receptor was identified in a man aged 18 to 35 with Graves' hyperthyroidism. The CDR3 sequence: CASSHHYGEGGVHQPQHF. The CDR3 DNA reads TGTGCCAGCAGCCACCACTACGGGGAGGGAGGGGTACATCAGCCCCAGCATTTT.